The 20 T cell receptor beta chains below all came from one sample that was sequenced in a study of blood T cell repertoires in COVID-19. The method was immunoSEQ multiplex PCR; TCRdb's version includes in-frame clones alone and lacks a portion of them. The table has under 200,000 clones, 90% seen once. The sequenced material came from peripheral blood. The receptors here all came from a man aged 50 or older with acute or convalescent COVID-19.

This clone was seen once. The chain uses TRBV29-1 and TRBJ1-1; 7 nucleotides line up with TRBD1. The V gene's germline CDR1 is SQVTM and CDR2 ANQGSEA. The CDR3 sequence is 14 residues long. J lost 2 bases, V lost 8 bases, and 11 bases had no gene match. CDR3 in DNA: TGCAGCACCCGACAGGGCAACGGTAACACTGAAGCTTTCTTT. This encodes CSTRQGNGNTEAFF.

The V call is TRBV7-9, the J call TRBJ1-4, with TRBD1 matching 7 bases. Germline V gene data show CDR1 as SEHNR and CDR2 as FQNEAQ (reference sequence). Trimming removed 2 bases from V and 7 bases from J; junction bases left unmatched: 4. This CDR3 is built from 14 residues. CDR3 loop: CASSLRQGGEKLFF. DNA of the CDR3: TGTGCCAGCAGCTTAAGACAGGGCGGTGAAAAACTGTTTTTT. Full variable domain (rest looked up from reference TRBV7-9 and TRBJ1-4): DTGVSQNPRHKITKRGQNVTFRCDPISEHNRLYWYRQTLGQGPEFLTYFQNEAQLEKSRLLSDRFSAERPKGSFSTLEIQRTEQGDSAMYLCASSLRQGGEKLFFGSGTQLSVL.

The chain links TRBV4-1 to TRBJ2-7; 13 nucleotides line up with TRBD2. The CDR3 extends over 16 amino acids. The germline CDR1 and CDR2 sequences are MGHRA and YSYEKL. The V segment lost 1 base and the J segment 0 bases; nucleotides outside the gene matches: 0. This CDR3 is CASSQGTSGSSYEQYF. In DNA form, the CDR3 reads TGCGCCAGCAGCCAAGGGACTAGCGGGAGCTCCTACGAGCAGTACTTC.

This clone was seen once. V usage is TRBV5-1 and J usage is TRBJ2-7; maybe TRBD1 (5 bases). CDR3 length equals 13 residues. CDR1 and CDR2 (germline): SGHRS, YFSETQ. The V end lost 4 bases, the J end lost 6 bases, and 14 bases lay between the germline ends. Written as DNA, the CDR3 is TGCGCCAGCAGCAGTACAGGTACCGGCGAGCAGTACGTC. It is translated as CASSSTGTGEQYV.

V and J are TRBV19 and TRBJ1-6, with a possible D match to TRBD1 (6 bases). CDR3 length: 17 residues. V gave up 5 bases and J gave up 8 bases, with 22 bases separating them. Per germline, CDR1 LNHDA and CDR2 SQIVND (reference sequence). In DNA form, the CDR3 reads TGTGCCAGTAGTGCCGCATGGGGCAGGGGTTTTGATTCACCCCTCCACTTT. Protein sequence: CASSAAWGRGFDSPLHF. The whole variable domain, remainder taken from reference TRBV19 and TRBJ1-6, is DGGITQSPKYLFRKEGQNVTLSCEQNLNHDAMYWYRQDPGQGLRLIYYSQIVNDFQKGDIAEGYSVSREKKESFPLTVTSAQKNPTAFYLCASSAAWGRGFDSPLHFGNGTRLTVT.

This rearrangement joins TRBV4-2 to TRBJ1-3, with D perhaps TRBD1 (5 bases). V lost 4 bases and J lost 0, with 13 bases in between. The germline V gene has CDR1 LGHNA and CDR2 YNFKEQ. This CDR3 has 16 residues. The CDR3: CASSLGQDISGNTIYF. In nucleotides, the CDR3 is TGTGCCAGCAGCCTGGGTCAGGACATCTCTGGAAACACCATATATTTT.

The rearrangement joins TRBV28 to TRBJ1-1; TRBD1 aligns across 7 bases. Losses at the gene ends were 10 bases for V and 4 bases for J; bases not matched to a gene: 6. Germline V gene data show CDR1 as MDHEN and CDR2 as SYDVKM. CDR3 length: 12 residues. The CDR3 sequence: CATRAGGTEAFF. The CDR3 nucleotides read TGTGCCACCCGGGCAGGGGGCACTGAAGCTTTCTTT.

V is TRBV18 and J is TRBJ2-7; D uncertain. Germline V gene data show CDR1 as KGHSH and CDR2 as LQKENI. Trimming left V 8 bases short and J 0 bases short, with 14 bases between. The CDR3 runs 14 residues. Here the CDR3 reads CASRGILSSYEQYF. CDR3 in DNA: TGTGCCAGCCGTGGTATTCTCAGCTCCTACGAGCAGTACTTC.

V and J are TRBV5-4 and TRBJ2-6; 8 positions match TRBD1. The germline CDR1 and CDR2 sequences are SGHNT and YYREEE (reference sequence). Trimming at V came to 4 bases and at J to 2 bases, leaving 8 bases not matched to a gene. The CDR3 extends over 17 amino acids. The chain's CDR3 is CASSPLTGDPGANVLTF. The CDR3 DNA follows: TGTGCCAGCAGCCCCTTGACAGGGGACCCTGGGGCCAACGTCCTGACTTTC.

This chain links TRBV25-1 with TRBJ1-1, with D possibly matching TRBD1 (5 bases). From germline, CDR1 is MGHDK and CDR2 SYGVNS. Trimming stripped 0 bases from V and 2 bases from J, with 13 bases between. The CDR3 totals 16 residues. The CDR3 is CASSEYYGGGNTEAFF. The DNA of the CDR3 is TGTGCCAGCAGTGAATACTACGGGGGTGGAAACACTGAAGCTTTCTTT.

Notes on this clone: Within the sample, other DNA sequences also encode this same CDR3. This sequence joins TRBV19 and TRBJ1-5; 8 bases fit TRBD1. With 5 bases clipped from V and 3 bases from J, the junction kept 3 bases outside the gene matches. The germline CDR1 and CDR2 sequences are LNHDA and SQIVND (reference sequence). The CDR3 has 14 residues. The CDR3 bases are TGTGCCAGTAGTCCGGACAGGGACAATCAGCCCCAGCATTTT. Residues: CASSPDRDNQPQHF.

This chain connects TRBV5-5 to TRBJ2-5; 7 positions agree with TRBD1. The CDR3 consists of 15 residues. V dropped 6 bases and J dropped 2; count of bases not matched to a gene: 10. Germline V gives CDR1 SGHKS, CDR2 YYEKEE (reference sequence). Here the CDR3 reads CASNDRALGQETQYF. The DNA for the CDR3 is TGTGCCAGCAATGACAGGGCCTTGGGTCAAGAGACCCAGTACTTC.

The chain is built from TRBV6-1 and TRBJ1-5; weak D call: TRBD1 (6 bases). This CDR3 has 15 amino acids. V was trimmed by 1 base and J by 6 bases, leaving 13 bases between them. The germline CDR1 and CDR2 sequences are MNHNS and SASEGT. CDR3 sequence (DNA): TGTGCCAGCAGTGAAGGGACAGCCGGTAGTCAGCCCCAGCATTTT. It translates to CASSEGTAGSQPQHF.

J is TRBJ2-3 and V is TRBV9, with TRBD2 identical over 9 bases. CDR3 length: 17 amino acids. Germline V gene sequence: CDR1 SGDLS, CDR2 YYNGEE. V shed 1 base, J shed 4 bases, and the junction held 10 bases outside the gene matches. The CDR3 DNA follows: TGTGCCAGCAGCGTAAGATCTAGCGGGAAAGGGCCAGATACGCAGTATTTT. Translated: CASSVRSSGKGPDTQYF.

This clone was seen just once. The chain combines TRBV7-9 with TRBJ2-1; 8 bases align to TRBD2. From germline, CDR1 is SEHNR and CDR2 FQNEAQ (reference sequence). Germline trimming cut 4 bases from V and 7 bases from J; bases unmatched to any gene: 9. This CDR3 spans 15 amino acids. The CDR3 sequence: CASSYRSPGGNEQFF. In DNA, the CDR3 is TGTGCCAGCAGCTACCGCTCGCCGGGGGGGAATGAGCAGTTCTTC.

The chain combines TRBV5-1 with TRBJ2-7; 10 nucleotides agree with TRBD1. The CDR3 is 14 residues long. V was clipped by 4 bases and J by 5 bases; unmatched bases: 6. Germline CDR1 reads SGHRS; CDR2 reads YFSETQ. Here the CDR3 reads CASSPTGQGNEQYV. CDR3 coding DNA: TGCGCCAGCAGCCCAACGGGACAGGGGAACGAGCAGTACGTC.

This clone was found a few times. The V call is TRBV11-3, the J call TRBJ2-2; 7 bases align to TRBD1. This CDR3 has 16 residues. With 1 base clipped from V and 1 base from J, the junction kept 3 bases outside the gene matches. The germline V gene has CDR1 SGHNT and CDR2 YENEEA. CDR3 amino acids: CASSLGDRKNTGELFF. The CDR3 coding sequence is TGTGCCAGCAGCTTAGGGGACAGAAAGAACACCGGGGAGCTGTTTTTT.

This clone has just one count. The chain employs TRBV7-2 and TRBJ1-4; D perhaps matches TRBD1 (5 bases). The V gene lost 7 bases and the J gene lost 4 bases, with 13 bases spanning the gap. This CDR3 contains 14 residues. CDR1 is SGHTA and CDR2 is FQGNSA in the germline V gene. CDR3 amino acids: CASTGGGYNEKLFF. CDR3 nucleotides: TGTGCCAGCACTGGGGGGGGGTATAATGAAAAACTGTTTTTT. Using reference TRBV7-2 and TRBJ1-4 for the parts outside the CDR3, the full variable domain is GAGVSQSPSNKVTEKGKDVELRCDPISGHTALYWYRQSLGQGLEFLIYFQGNSAPDKSGLPSDRFSAERTGGSVSTLTIQRTQQEDSAVYLCASTGGGYNEKLFFGSGTQLSVL.

The chain recombines TRBV11-2 with TRBJ2-2; 7 bases are a match to TRBD2. CDR3 length: 15 residues. After removal of 6 bases from V and 5 bases from J, the junction contained 9 bases not matched to a gene. The germline V gene has CDR1 SGHAT and CDR2 FQNNGV. CDR3 protein: CASSSSGLGTGELFF. As DNA, the CDR3 is TGTGCCAGCAGTTCTAGCGGTCTAGGGACCGGGGAGCTGTTTTTT. Supplemented by reference TRBV11-2 and TRBJ2-2, the full variable domain reads EAGVAQSPRYKIIEKRQSVAFWCNPISGHATLYWYQQILGQGPKLLIQFQNNGVVDDSQLPKDRFSAERLKGVDSTLKIQPAKLEDSAVYLCASSSSGLGTGELFFGEGSRLTVL.

This clone was seen a few times. V and J are TRBV19 and TRBJ1-6; 7 bases are shared with TRBD1. J gave up 7 bases and V 8 bases, and 11 bases lay outside the gene matches. The CDR3 covers 15 residues. CDR1 and CDR2 (germline): LNHDA, SQIVND (reference sequence). CDR3 loop: CASVRGDNGNSPLHF. Written as DNA, the CDR3 is TGTGCCAGTGTCAGGGGGGACAACGGAAATTCACCCCTCCACTTT.